Each of the 10 T cell receptor beta chains below was sequenced from the same sample in a study of T cells in Graves' hyperthyroidism and ophthalmopathy. Template material for amplifying TCR beta CDR3 regions consisted of RNA transcripts. The TCR CDR3 first-round RT-PCR relied on the HTBI primer set. TCRdb redid the calling of the multiplex PCR reads with MiXCR, one entry per CDR3 protein. This repertoire shows approximately 560,000 distinct CDR3 sequences, 15% to 19% found once; its top ten account for about 7%. Sequencing used blood. All receptors derive from a woman in her twenties or thirties with Graves' hyperthyroidism.

This clonotype was seen just once. The gene calls are TRBV4-1 and TRBJ2-3, with D uncertain. The V gene lost 3 bases and the J gene lost 0 bases, with 13 bases spanning the gap. This CDR3 is built from 16 residues. The germline V gene encodes CDR1 MGHRA and CDR2 YSYEKL. The CDR3 reads CASSQQASPSTDTQYF. As DNA, the CDR3 is TGCGCCAGCAGCCAGCAGGCTTCCCCTAGCACAGATACGCAGTATTTT.

There are many counts of this clonotype. V gene TRBV2 combines with J gene TRBJ2-2, with D perhaps TRBD2 (6 bases). Trimming cost V 7 bases and J 4 bases, with 16 bases left between them. The CDR3 sequence is 15 residues long. Per the germline V gene, CDR1 is SNHLY and CDR2 is FYNNEI. The CDR3 DNA follows: TGTGCCAGCATCGATGGCGGACTACCCACCGGGGAGCTGTTTTTT. Translating it yields CASIDGGLPTGELFF.

This clonotype has a handful of counts. The chain has TRBV29-1 and TRBJ2-1; D call uncertain. Germline V gene sequence: CDR1 SQVTM, CDR2 ANQGSEA. Trimming cost V 8 bases and J 9 bases, with 11 bases left between them. This CDR3 spans 10 amino acids. The CDR3 sequence is CSTYITEQFF. In DNA, the CDR3 is TGCAGCACCTACATCACTGAGCAGTTCTTC.

The chain links TRBV9 to TRBJ2-4; no firm D call. Germline CDR1 and CDR2: SGDLS and YYNGEE. The CDR3 contains 16 residues. Trimming took off 2 bases at V and 6 bases at J, with 18 bases between the two ends. Written as DNA, the CDR3 is TGTGCCAGCAGCGTCCAACCGGATACCCTAATAAACATTCAGTACTTC. It yields the protein CASSVQPDTLINIQYF.

This clonotype came up a few times. The chain carries TRBV7-9 and TRBJ2-2; 8 bases fit TRBD1. The ends lost 4 bases at V and 4 bases at J; junction bases unmatched: 5. This CDR3 comprises 15 residues. Germline V lookup: CDR1 SEHNR, CDR2 FQNEAQ (reference sequence). The CDR3 protein is CASSSGTGPTGELFF. The CDR3 DNA follows: TGTGCCAGCAGCTCTGGGACAGGCCCCACCGGGGAGCTGTTTTTT. The full variable domain, rest sourced from reference TRBV7-9 and TRBJ2-2, is DTGVSQNPRHKITKRGQNVTFRCDPISEHNRLYWYRQTLGQGPEFLTYFQNEAQLEKSRLLSDRFSAERPKGSFSTLEIQRTEQGDSAMYLCASSSGTGPTGELFFGEGSRLTVL.

This clonotype was seen at least ten times. The genes are TRBV30 and TRBJ2-7; 7 nucleotides line up with TRBD1. Germline trimming cut 2 bases from V and 3 bases from J; bases unmatched to any gene: 7. The CDR3 has 14 residues. Germline V CDR1 and CDR2: GTSNPN, SVGIG (reference sequence). CDR3 sequence (DNA): TGTGCCTGGAGTCCCGGGACAGAGGTCTACGAGCAGTACTTC. As protein: CAWSPGTEVYEQYF.

The rearrangement uses TRBV4-3 and TRBJ2-2, with TRBD1 identical over 7 bases. V shed 0 bases and J 2 bases; nucleotides not matched to a gene: 3. The CDR3 is 16 amino acids. The germline CDR1 and CDR2 sequences are LGHNA and YSLEER. This chain's CDR3 is CASSQDGTANTGELFF. The DNA for the CDR3 is TGCGCCAGCAGCCAAGACGGGACAGCCAACACCGGGGAGCTGTTTTTT.

This rearrangement joins TRBV9 to TRBJ2-2; 9 nucleotides agree with TRBD2. V dropped 0 bases and J dropped 5; count of bases not matched to a gene: 5. The CDR3 is 16 amino acids. CDR1 SGDLS and CDR2 YYNGEE come from the germline V gene. This chain's CDR3 is CASSVVVAGDTGELFF. The CDR3 DNA reads as TGTGCCAGCAGCGTAGTGGTAGCGGGAGATACCGGGGAGCTGTTTTTT.

This clonotype was picked up many times. In nucleotides, the CDR3 is TGTGCCAGCAGCCAAAATAGCAATCAGCCCCAGCATTTT. This codes for CASSQNSNQPQHF. This chain connects TRBV7-9 to TRBJ1-5, with D unresolved. CDR3 length: 13 amino acids. The germline CDR1 and CDR2 sequences are SEHNR and FQNEAQ (reference sequence). Trimming pared 5 bases from V and 0 bases from J, leaving 5 bases between.

This clonotype was picked up a small number of times. The chain couples TRBV9 to TRBJ1-2; 9 nucleotides agree with TRBD1. V shed 3 bases, J shed 4 bases, and the junction held 1 base outside the gene matches. The germline CDR1 and CDR2 sequences are SGDLS and YYNGEE. The CDR3 loop spans 13 amino acids. For the CDR3, the DNA is TGTGCCAGCAGCGAGGGACAGGGCTATGGCTACACCTTC. It codes for CASSEGQGYGYTF.